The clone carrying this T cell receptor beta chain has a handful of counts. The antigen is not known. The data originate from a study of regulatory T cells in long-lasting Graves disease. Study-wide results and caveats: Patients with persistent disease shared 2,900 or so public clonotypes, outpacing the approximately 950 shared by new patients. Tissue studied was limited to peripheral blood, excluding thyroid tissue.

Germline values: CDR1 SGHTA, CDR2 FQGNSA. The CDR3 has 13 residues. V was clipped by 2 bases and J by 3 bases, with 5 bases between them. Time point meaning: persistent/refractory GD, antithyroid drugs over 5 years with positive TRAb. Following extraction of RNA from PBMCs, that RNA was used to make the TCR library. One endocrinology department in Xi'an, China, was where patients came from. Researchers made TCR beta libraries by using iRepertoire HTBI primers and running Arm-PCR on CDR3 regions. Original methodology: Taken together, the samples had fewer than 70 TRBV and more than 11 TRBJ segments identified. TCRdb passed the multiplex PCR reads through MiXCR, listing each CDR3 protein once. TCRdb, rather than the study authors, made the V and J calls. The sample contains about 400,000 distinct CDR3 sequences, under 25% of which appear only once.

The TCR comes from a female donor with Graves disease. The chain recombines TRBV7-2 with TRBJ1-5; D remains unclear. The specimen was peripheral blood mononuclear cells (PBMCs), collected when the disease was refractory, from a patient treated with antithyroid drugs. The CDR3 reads CASSLLDNQPQHF. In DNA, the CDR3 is TGTGCCAGCAGCTTACTAGACAATCAGCCCCAGCATTTT.